What follows is one TCR beta chain and its context. Its binding antigen is unknown. Base qualities were left out, and no much larger clone turns up one base away. V trim: 3 bases; J trim: 10 bases; unmatched bases: 13. Per the germline V gene, ENHRY is the CDR1 and SYGVKD is the CDR2. The CDR3 starts with the cysteine, ends with the phenylalanine, and has 17 residues. Of all the DNA, just the CDR3 is kept, 51 bases in frame from base 1. The sample comes from a study of blood T cells in healthy people across ages (dated by TCRdb to 2013 to 2016). Context from the whole study: In model experiments, template switching captured about one uniquely barcoded TCR beta cDNA molecule for every two T cells. To track age-related changes in TCR beta repertoire diversity, the study relied on deep sequencing normalized with unique cDNA molecular identifiers. The donors were split into four age groups: young (average 16 years), middle-aged (39), aged (more than 55) and long-lived (under 90). Donors of different ages were randomly distributed across sequencing lanes to avoid experimental bias. For two donors (one aged 18 to 30 and one aged 80 or older), the study analyzed two additional independent replicas of 1 million unique cDNA reads from the same blood draw.

The study at large found these results: Total diversity estimates from one million sequenced T cells were considered lower bounds and underestimates. Compared with the aged group, more naive CD4+ T cells, fewer expanded clones and increased TCR diversity were shown by the long-lived group, suggesting age selection. A strong correlation was found between observed TCR beta diversity and the percentage of naive T cells measured by flow cytometry. The CMV infection status of donors was not known, potentially confounding age-related changes in expanded clonotypes. Observed TCR beta diversity per million T cells fell roughly linearly with age, and a significant reduction was already apparent by age around 39. Because profiling used bulk unsorted PBMCs, naive and antigen-experienced compartments could not be compared conclusively.

Donors were roughly 40 systemically healthy Caucasian individuals from Russia aged roughly 6 to 90 years. Around 10 milliliters of peripheral blood were drawn from each donor into EDTA-treated Vacutainer tubes. Ficoll-Paque density-gradient centrifugation was used to isolate PBMCs, with at least 6.5 million per sample. Total RNA, at least 6 micrograms per sample, was extracted from PBMCs with Trizol reagent. For every donor, flow cytometry on a PBMC aliquot measured the percentage of naive CD45RAhigh/CD27high T cells. Receptor amplification or capture employed 5' RACE. TCRdb records Illumina HiSeq 2500 as the sequencer. A second PCR of about 7 to 12 cycles was run with a J-beta primer mix and a sample-barcoded 5' primer. A template-switch 5' adaptor carrying 12 random nucleotides introduced a unique molecular identifier onto each TCR beta cDNA molecule. At least 2.5 million CDR3-containing paired-end reads were obtained from each sample. First-strand cDNA synthesis was performed from all RNA using the Mint cDNA synthesis kit, with priming by a TRBC-specific oligonucleotide. Following uracil-DNA glycosylase treatment, a first 18-cycle PCR with universal primers M1SS and BC2_uni_R was performed on all cDNA. Turning to the authors' computational methods: Each sample was normalized by randomly selecting 1 million high-quality reads, each carrying a distinct molecular identifier. Reads sharing molecular identifiers were discarded rather than binned into consensus sequences. MiTCR, set to a Q25 quality threshold and the strictest error-elimination algorithm, was used for CDR3 identification, clonotype clustering and error correction. Lower-bound total TCR beta diversity was estimated with a nonparametric unseen species model using Euler transformation. TCRdb ran its own pipeline on the public reads, namely fastp trimming at Q25 and MiXCR clone calling, and kept in-frame beta chains. Every distinct CDR3 protein forms one entry, paired with its most common genes and DNA. The V and J calls come from TCRdb's annotation, not from the publication. The sample table shows 1.2 million to 1.5 million distinct CDR3 sequences, and 59% are seen once. The ten largest account for under 8.5% of the sample.

This sequence uses TRBV10-3 and TRBJ2-3, with 13 bases matching TRBD2. The clonotype was recovered from a man aged 18 to 30 in good health. Sequenced sample: blood. For the CDR3, the sequence is CAISDQGVGTSGAAQYF. The sequenced DNA is TGTGCCATCAGTGATCAGGGGGTCGGGACTAGCGGGGCCGCGCAGTATTTT.